The entry below describes one T cell receptor (beta chain). This record belongs to a study of CD8 T cells in Susac syndrome. The authors sequenced TCR beta from blood CD8+ and CD4+ T cells. Controls were healthy donors (matched for age and sex). Bulk CD8+ and CD4+ cells came from magnetic negative isolation; CD8+ TEMRA by FACS. RNA, at roughly 0.5 to 1 ug, was reverse transcribed with random hexamers. Across 54 Vbeta and 13 Jbeta, immunoSEQ multiplex PCR amplified TCR beta CDR3. TCRdb analysed the immunoSEQ multiplex PCR reads with MiXCR anew, one entry per CDR3 protein. The sample has fewer than 250,000 distinct CDR3 sequences, approximately 93% seen once. The receptor was derived from a human donor in good health. The sample consisted of CD4+ T cells from PBMCs.

CDR3 nucleotide sequence: TGTGCCAGCAGCTACAACAGGGGCCGCAACACCGGGGAGCTGTTTTTT. Amino acid sequence: CASSYNRGRNTGELFF. The genes are TRBV13 and TRBJ2-2; the match to TRBD1 covers 7 bases. The CDR3 is 16 amino acids. CDR1 PRHDT and CDR2 FYEKMQ come from the germline V gene (reference sequence). The V gene end was trimmed by 4 bases and the J gene end by 2 bases; junction bases not matched to a gene: 7.